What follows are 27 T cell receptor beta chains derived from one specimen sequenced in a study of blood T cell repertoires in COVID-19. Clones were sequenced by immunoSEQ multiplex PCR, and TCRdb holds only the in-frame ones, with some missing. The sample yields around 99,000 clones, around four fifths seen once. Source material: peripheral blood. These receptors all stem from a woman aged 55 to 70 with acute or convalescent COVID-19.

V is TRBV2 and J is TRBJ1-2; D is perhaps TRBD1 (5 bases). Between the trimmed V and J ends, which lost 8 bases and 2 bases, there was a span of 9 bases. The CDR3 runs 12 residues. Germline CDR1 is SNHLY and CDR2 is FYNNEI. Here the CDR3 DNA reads TGTGCCAGCGACAGCTTAAACTATGGCTACACCTTC. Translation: CASDSLNYGYTF.

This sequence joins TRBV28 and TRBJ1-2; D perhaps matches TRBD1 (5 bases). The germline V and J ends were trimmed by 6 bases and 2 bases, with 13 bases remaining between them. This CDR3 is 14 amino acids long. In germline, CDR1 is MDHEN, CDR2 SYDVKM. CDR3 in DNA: TGTGCCAGCAGGCTCGACAGCCCAAACTATGGCTACACCTTC. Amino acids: CASRLDSPNYGYTF.

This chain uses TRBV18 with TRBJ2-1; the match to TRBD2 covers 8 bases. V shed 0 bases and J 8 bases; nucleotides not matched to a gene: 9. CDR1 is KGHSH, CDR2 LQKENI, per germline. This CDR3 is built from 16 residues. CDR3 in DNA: TGTGCCAGCTCACCACCAGGACTAGCCCTTCGCTATGAGCAGTTCTTC. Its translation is CASSPPGLALRYEQFF.

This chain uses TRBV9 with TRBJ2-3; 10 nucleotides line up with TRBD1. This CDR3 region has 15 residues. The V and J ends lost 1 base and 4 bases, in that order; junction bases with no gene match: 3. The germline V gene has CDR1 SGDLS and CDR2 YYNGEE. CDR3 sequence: CASSVSGQGSDTQYF. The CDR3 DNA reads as TGTGCCAGCAGCGTATCGGGACAGGGGTCAGATACGCAGTATTTT.

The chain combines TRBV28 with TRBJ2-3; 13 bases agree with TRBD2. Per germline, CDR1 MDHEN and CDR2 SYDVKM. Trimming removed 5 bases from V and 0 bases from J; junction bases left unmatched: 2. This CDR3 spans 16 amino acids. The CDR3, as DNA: TGTGCCAGCAGTAAGACTAGCGGGGGGAGCACAGATACGCAGTATTTT. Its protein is CASSKTSGGSTDTQYF.

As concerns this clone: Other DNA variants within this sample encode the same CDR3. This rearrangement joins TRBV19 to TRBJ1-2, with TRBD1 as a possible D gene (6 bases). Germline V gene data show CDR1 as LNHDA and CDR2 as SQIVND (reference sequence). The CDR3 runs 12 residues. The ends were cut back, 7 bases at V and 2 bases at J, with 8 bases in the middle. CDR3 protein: CASTGQNYGYTF. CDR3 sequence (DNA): TGTGCCAGTACAGGACAGAACTATGGCTACACCTTC.

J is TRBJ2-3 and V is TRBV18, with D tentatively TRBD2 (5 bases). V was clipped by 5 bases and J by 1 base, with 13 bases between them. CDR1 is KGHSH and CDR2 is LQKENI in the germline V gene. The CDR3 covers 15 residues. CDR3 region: CASSFGSGGTDTQYF. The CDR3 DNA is TGTGCCAGCTCATTTGGAAGCGGAGGCACAGATACGCAGTATTTT.

Here the CDR3 reads CAISEGGRTTEAFF. The DNA for the CDR3 is TGTGCCATCAGTGAGGGGGGGAGGACCACTGAAGCTTTCTTT. This chain uses TRBV10-3 with TRBJ1-1, with TRBD1 as a possible D gene (5 bases). V was trimmed by 2 bases and J by 4 bases, leaving 11 bases between them. Looked up from germline, CDR1 is ENHRY and CDR2 is SYGVKD. The CDR3 loop spans 14 amino acids.

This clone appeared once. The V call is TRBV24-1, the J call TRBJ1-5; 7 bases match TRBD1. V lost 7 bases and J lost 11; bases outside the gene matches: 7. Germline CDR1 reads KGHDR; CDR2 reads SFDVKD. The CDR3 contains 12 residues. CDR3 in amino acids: CATSEQGLSQHF. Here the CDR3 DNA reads TGTGCCACCAGCGAACAGGGGTTGTCCCAGCATTTT.

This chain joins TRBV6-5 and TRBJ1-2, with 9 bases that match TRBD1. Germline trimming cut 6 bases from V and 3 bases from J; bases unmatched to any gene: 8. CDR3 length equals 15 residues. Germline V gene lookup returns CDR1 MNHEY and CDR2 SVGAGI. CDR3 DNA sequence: TGTGCCAGCAGCCTCGGGACAGGGAAACACTATGGCTACACCTTC. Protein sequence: CASSLGTGKHYGYTF.

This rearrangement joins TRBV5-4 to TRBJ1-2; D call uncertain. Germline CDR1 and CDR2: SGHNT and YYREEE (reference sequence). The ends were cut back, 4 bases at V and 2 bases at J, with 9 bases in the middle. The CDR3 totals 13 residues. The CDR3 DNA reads TGTGCCAGCAGCGATGACAACAACTATGGCTACACCTTC. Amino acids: CASSDDNNYGYTF.

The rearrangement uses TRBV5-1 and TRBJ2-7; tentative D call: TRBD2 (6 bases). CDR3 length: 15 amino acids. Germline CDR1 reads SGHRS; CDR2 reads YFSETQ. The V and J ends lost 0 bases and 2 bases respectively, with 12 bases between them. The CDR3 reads CASSLETSRAYEQYF. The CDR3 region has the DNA TGCGCCAGCAGCTTGGAGACTAGTCGGGCCTACGAGCAGTACTTC.

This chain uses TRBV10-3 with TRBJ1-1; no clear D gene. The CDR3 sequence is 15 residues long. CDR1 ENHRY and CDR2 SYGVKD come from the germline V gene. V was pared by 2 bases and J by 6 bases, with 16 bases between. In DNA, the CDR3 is TGTGCCATCAGTGAGGCCACGGATGTCGGGGCTGAAGCTTTCTTT. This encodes CAISEATDVGAEAFF.

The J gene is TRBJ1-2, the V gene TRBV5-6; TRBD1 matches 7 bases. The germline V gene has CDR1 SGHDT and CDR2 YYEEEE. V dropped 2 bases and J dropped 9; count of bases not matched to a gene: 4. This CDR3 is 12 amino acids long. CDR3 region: CASSFQGESYTF. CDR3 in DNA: TGTGCCAGCAGCTTCCAGGGGGAGAGCTACACCTTC.

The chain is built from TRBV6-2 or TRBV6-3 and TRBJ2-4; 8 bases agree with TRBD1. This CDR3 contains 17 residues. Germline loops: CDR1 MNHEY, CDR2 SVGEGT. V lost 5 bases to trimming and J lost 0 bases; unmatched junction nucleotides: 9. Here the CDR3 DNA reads TGTGCCAGCAGTCTGGGGGAGACAGGGGTAGCCAAAAACATTCAGTACTTC. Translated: CASSLGETGVAKNIQYF.

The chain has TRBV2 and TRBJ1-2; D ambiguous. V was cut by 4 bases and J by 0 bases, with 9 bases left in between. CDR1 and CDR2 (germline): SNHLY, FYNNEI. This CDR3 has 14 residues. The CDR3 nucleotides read TGTGCCAGCAGTGGGCGGCAGCCTAACTATGGCTACACCTTC. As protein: CASSGRQPNYGYTF.

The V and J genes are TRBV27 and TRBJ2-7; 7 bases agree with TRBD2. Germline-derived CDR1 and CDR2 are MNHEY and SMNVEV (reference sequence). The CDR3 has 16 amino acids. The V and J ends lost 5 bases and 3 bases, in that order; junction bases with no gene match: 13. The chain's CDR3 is CASSQPGLEGFYEQYF. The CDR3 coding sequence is TGTGCCAGCAGTCAACCAGGACTAGAGGGCTTCTACGAGCAGTACTTC.

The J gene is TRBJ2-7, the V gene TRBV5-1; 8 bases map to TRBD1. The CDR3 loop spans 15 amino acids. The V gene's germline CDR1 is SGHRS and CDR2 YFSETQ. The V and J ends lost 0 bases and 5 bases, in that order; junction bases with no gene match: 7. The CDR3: CASSLAGRGRDEQYF. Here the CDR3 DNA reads TGCGCCAGCAGCTTGGCGGGCAGGGGGCGTGACGAGCAGTACTTC.

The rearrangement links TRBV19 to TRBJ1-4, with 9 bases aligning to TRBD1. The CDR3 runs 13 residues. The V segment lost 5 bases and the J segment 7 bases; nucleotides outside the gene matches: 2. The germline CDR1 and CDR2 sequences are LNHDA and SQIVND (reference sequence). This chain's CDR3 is CASSWGQGEKLFF. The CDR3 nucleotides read TGTGCCAGTAGTTGGGGACAGGGTGAAAAACTGTTTTTT.

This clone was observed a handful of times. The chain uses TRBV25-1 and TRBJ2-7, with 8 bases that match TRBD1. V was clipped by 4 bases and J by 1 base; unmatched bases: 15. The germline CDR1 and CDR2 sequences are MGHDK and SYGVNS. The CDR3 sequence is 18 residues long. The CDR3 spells CASSGPGQVKFKSYEQYF. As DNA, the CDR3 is TGTGCCAGCAGTGGACCGGGACAGGTAAAATTTAAGTCCTACGAGCAGTACTTC.

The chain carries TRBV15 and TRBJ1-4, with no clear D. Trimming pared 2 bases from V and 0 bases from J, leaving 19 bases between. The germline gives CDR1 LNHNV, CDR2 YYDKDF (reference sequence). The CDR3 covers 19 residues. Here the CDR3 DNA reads TGTGCCACCAGCAGACCCCAGGATTTGTTGACCTCAACTAATGAAAAACTGTTTTTT. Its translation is CATSRPQDLLTSTNEKLFF.

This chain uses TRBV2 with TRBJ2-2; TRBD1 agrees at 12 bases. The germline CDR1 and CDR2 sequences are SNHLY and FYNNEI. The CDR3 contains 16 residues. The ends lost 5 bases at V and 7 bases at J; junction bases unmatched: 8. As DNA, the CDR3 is TGTGCCAGCAGTTTCCGGGACAGGGGGCGCGGCGGGGAGCTGTTTTTT. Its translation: CASSFRDRGRGGELFF.

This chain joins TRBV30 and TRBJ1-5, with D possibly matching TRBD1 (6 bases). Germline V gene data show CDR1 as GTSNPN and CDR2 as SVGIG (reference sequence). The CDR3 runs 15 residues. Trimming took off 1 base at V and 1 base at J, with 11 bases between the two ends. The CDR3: CAWSGSDRSNQPQHF. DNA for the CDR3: TGTGCCTGGAGTGGTTCCGACAGGAGCAATCAGCCCCAGCATTTT.

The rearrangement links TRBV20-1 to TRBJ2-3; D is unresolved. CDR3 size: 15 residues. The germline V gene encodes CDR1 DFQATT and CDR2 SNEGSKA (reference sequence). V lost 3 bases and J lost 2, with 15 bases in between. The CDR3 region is CSASEPRRLTDTQYF. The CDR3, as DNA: TGCAGTGCTAGTGAGCCCCGGCGGCTCACAGATACGCAGTATTTT.

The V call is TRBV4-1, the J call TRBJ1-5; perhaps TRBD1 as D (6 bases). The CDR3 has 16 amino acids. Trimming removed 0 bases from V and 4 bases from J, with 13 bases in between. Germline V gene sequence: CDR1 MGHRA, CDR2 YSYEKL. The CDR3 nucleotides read TGCGCCAGCAGCCAAGAATTTGGGGACAAGAATCAGCCCCAGCATTTT. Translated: CASSQEFGDKNQPQHF.

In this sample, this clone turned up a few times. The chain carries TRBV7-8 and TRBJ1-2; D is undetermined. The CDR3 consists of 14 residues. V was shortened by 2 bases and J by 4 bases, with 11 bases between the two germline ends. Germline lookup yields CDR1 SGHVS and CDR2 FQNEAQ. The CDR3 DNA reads TGTGCCAGCAGCTTAAGGGAGGGCCTCTATGGCTACACCTTC. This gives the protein CASSLREGLYGYTF.

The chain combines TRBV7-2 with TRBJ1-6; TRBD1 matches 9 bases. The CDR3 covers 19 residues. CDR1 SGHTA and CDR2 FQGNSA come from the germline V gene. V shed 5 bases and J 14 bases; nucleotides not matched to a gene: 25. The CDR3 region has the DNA TGTGCCAGCAGCGGAGGCGGGACAGGGTCCCTTATTCCTCTAATATCCCTCCACTTT. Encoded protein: CASSGGGTGSLIPLISLHF.